The 26 T cell receptor beta chains in this list originate from one sample, sequenced in a study of blood T cells in healthy people across ages. A J-beta primer mix and a sample-barcoded 5' primer were used in a second PCR of roughly 6 to 11 cycles. TCRdb fed the 5' RACE reads into MiXCR, producing one record per CDR3 protein. This sample has about 1.5 million distinct CDR3 sequences, with 40% to 45% found just once. Sample: blood. All receptors come from a woman aged 18-29 years in good health.

The J gene is TRBJ1-1, the V gene TRBV7-9, with D possibly matching TRBD1 (5 bases). V shed 4 bases and J shed 4 bases, with 22 bases lying between them. This CDR3 region has 17 residues. Germline V gives CDR1 SEHNR, CDR2 FQNEAQ (reference sequence). DNA of the CDR3: TGTGCCAGCAGCTCTCCCCAGGGCGGGGTGGGTAGCACTGAAGCTTTCTTT. This codes for CASSSPQGGVGSTEAFF.

The V gene is TRBV7-8, the J gene TRBJ1-1, with unresolved D. Trimming removed 5 bases at V and 0 bases at J, with 16 bases between. Germline V gene data show CDR1 as SGHVS and CDR2 as FQNEAQ. This CDR3 is built from 16 residues. CDR3 residues: CASSPSSAYMNTEAFF. The CDR3 nucleotides read TGTGCCAGCAGCCCCAGTTCGGCCTACATGAACACTGAAGCTTTCTTT.

V is TRBV3-1 and J is TRBJ2-3; D unclear. Germline CDR1 and CDR2: LGHDT and YNNKEL (reference sequence). Trimming removed 7 bases from V and 1 base from J, with 9 bases in between. The CDR3 loop spans 13 amino acids. In nucleotides, the CDR3 is TGTGCCAGCAAACCGACTGGCACAGATACGCAGTATTTT. As protein: CASKPTGTDTQYF.

The rearrangement links TRBV4-3 to TRBJ1-2; D gene ambiguous. The germline CDR1 and CDR2 sequences are LGHNA and YSLEER. This CDR3 is built from 15 residues. The ends were cut back, 1 base at V and 2 bases at J, with 11 bases in the middle. CDR3 sequence (DNA): TGCGCCAGCAGCCAAGTGAAGGATTTCAACTATGGCTACACCTTC. It specifies CASSQVKDFNYGYTF.

The V call is TRBV20-1, the J call TRBJ1-3; 8 nucleotides line up with TRBD1. CDR1 is DFQATT, CDR2 SNEGSKA, per germline (reference sequence). This CDR3 is built from 15 residues. With V trimmed by 3 bases and J by 4 bases, 8 bases remained unmatched. DNA for the CDR3: TGCAGTGCTAGCCCCGGACAGGGAGCCGGAAACACCATATATTTT. This codes for CSASPGQGAGNTIYF.

This clonotype was recorded a few times. CDR3 region: CSARREGEQFF. In nucleotides, the CDR3 is TGCAGTGCTAGACGGGAGGGTGAGCAGTTCTTC. J is TRBJ2-1 and V is TRBV20-1, with 8 positions matching TRBD2. Germline-derived CDR1 and CDR2 are DFQATT and SNEGSKA (reference sequence). V trimming: 2 bases; J trimming: 9 bases; junction bases outside the gene matches: 0. CDR3 length: 11 residues.

V gene TRBV20-1 combines with J gene TRBJ2-2, with 7 positions matching TRBD1. CDR1 is DFQATT, CDR2 SNEGSKA, per germline (reference sequence). The CDR3 consists of 15 residues. V lost 0 bases and J lost 0; bases outside the gene matches: 1. The CDR3 DNA sequence: TGCAGTGCTAGAGAAGGGGGCCCGAACACCGGGGAGCTGTTTTTT. This encodes CSAREGGPNTGELFF.

The CDR3 DNA sequence: TGTGCCAGCAGTCTGGACTCCGTGAGGTTCTACAATGAGCAGTTCTTC. Its protein product is CASSLDSVRFYNEQFF. The V call is TRBV6-6, the J call TRBJ2-1, with a weak D call TRBD2 (5 bases). Trimming took off 5 bases at V and 3 bases at J, with 17 bases between the two ends. The CDR3 is made up of 16 amino acids. CDR1 is MNHNY and CDR2 is SVGAGI in the germline V gene (reference sequence).

The rearrangement joins TRBV6-2 or TRBV6-3 to TRBJ2-7; D perhaps matches TRBD2 (6 bases). The V end lost 4 bases, the J end lost 4 bases, and 11 bases lay between the germline ends. CDR1 is MNHEY and CDR2 is SVGEGT in the germline V gene. The CDR3 length is 13 residues. The CDR3 spells CASSSDYWYEQYF. CDR3 sequence (DNA): TGTGCCAGCAGTTCGGACTATTGGTACGAGCAGTACTTC.

For this clonotype: A junction end diverges from the germline sequence, so it may reflect a read error. This chain connects TRBV20-1 to TRBJ1-5, with 10 bases lining up with TRBD1. Germline V gene lookup returns CDR1 DFQATT and CDR2 SNEGSKA (reference sequence). The CDR3 consists of 14 residues. This CDR3 reads CSVRQGATNQPQHF. The CDR3 nucleotides read TGCAGTGTTAGACAGGGGGCCACCAATCAGCCCCAGCATTTT.

The chain has TRBV4-1 and TRBJ1-2, with 7 bases identical to TRBD1. CDR1 MGHRA and CDR2 YSYEKL come from the germline V gene. This CDR3 is built from 14 residues. V lost 0 bases, J lost 5 bases, and 3 bases stayed unmatched. CDR3 in amino acids: CASSQDRDSYGYTF. DNA for the CDR3: TGCGCCAGCAGCCAAGACCGGGACAGTTATGGCTACACCTTC.

This clonotype was counted between two and nine times. The V gene is TRBV3-1, the J gene TRBJ2-7; 7 bases line up with TRBD2. V dropped 0 bases and J dropped 0; count of bases not matched to a gene: 5. Germline V gene sequence: CDR1 LGHDT, CDR2 YNNKEL (reference sequence). This CDR3 spans 16 amino acids. The CDR3 DNA follows: TGTGCCAGCAGCCAAGATGGGCGGGGGAACTCCTACGAGCAGTACTTC. This codes for CASSQDGRGNSYEQYF.

The chain recombines TRBV5-5 with TRBJ1-1; no firm D call. Germline V gene lookup returns CDR1 SGHKS and CDR2 YYEKEE (reference sequence). With 4 bases removed from V and 4 bases from J, the gap between germline ends came to 14 bases. This CDR3 region has 14 residues. In DNA form, the CDR3 reads TGTGCCAGCAGCGTGGACCCGATGGGCACTGAAGCTTTCTTT. Its translation: CASSVDPMGTEAFF.

This clonotype was seen a handful of times. V usage is TRBV10-3 and J usage is TRBJ2-7; a possible D gene is TRBD2 (5 bases). The DNA matches TRBJ2-5 better at its end, which makes the J call doubtful. From germline, CDR1 is ENHRY and CDR2 SYGVKD. The CDR3 is 13 residues long. As DNA, the CDR3 is TGTGCCATCAGTGAGTCTAGGACTGAGACCCAGTACTTC. This gives the protein CAISESRTETQYF.

The chain carries TRBV4-3 and TRBJ2-7; D not certain. V was pared by 0 bases and J by 3 bases, with 9 bases between. CDR1 LGHNA and CDR2 YSLEER come from the germline V gene. The CDR3 is 14 amino acids. CDR3 bases: TGCGCCAGCAGCCAAGATCGGAATTTCTACGAGCAGTACTTC. Its protein is CASSQDRNFYEQYF.

This clonotype was observed a handful of times. The CDR3 region has the DNA TGTGCCAGCAGCTTAATGGGGTCCCTTGACACAGATACGCAGTATTTT. Amino acids: CASSLMGSLDTDTQYF. The chain employs TRBV7-8 and TRBJ2-3; no definite D call. V dropped 2 bases and J dropped 2 bases, with 14 bases sitting between them. The CDR3 contains 16 residues. From germline, CDR1 is SGHVS and CDR2 FQNEAQ. The full variable domain, its missing parts supplied by reference TRBV7-8 and TRBJ2-3, is GAGVSQSPRYKVAKRGQDVALRCDPISGHVSLFWYQQALGQGPEFLTYFQNEAQLDKSGLPSDRFFAERPEGSVSTLKIQRTQQEDSAVYLCASSLMGSLDTDTQYFGPGTRLTVL.

V usage is TRBV15 and J usage is TRBJ2-5, with D unresolved. The V end was cut by 4 bases, the J end by 2 bases, with 14 bases between. The CDR3 length is 15 residues. CDR1 is LNHNV, CDR2 YYDKDF, per germline (reference sequence). CDR3 DNA sequence: TGTGCCACCAGCACGAAGTTGACACTTCAAGAGACCCAGTACTTC. This codes for CATSTKLTLQETQYF.

Turning to this clonotype: Compared with germline, one end of the junction differs, possibly owing to a read error. The V and J genes are TRBV20-1 and TRBJ1-2, with D tentatively TRBD1 (6 bases). The CDR3 consists of 16 residues. The germline gives CDR1 DFQATT, CDR2 SNEGSKA (reference sequence). The CDR3 spells CSARPYSQGSSYGCTF. The CDR3 nucleotides read TGCAGTGCTAGGCCTTACTCGCAGGGGTCAAGCTATGGCTGCACCTTC.

The chain employs TRBV29-1 and TRBJ2-5; a weak D match, TRBD1 (7 bases). Germline CDR1 and CDR2: SQVTM and ANQGSEA. V gave up 8 bases and J gave up 1 base, with 14 bases separating them. The CDR3 length is 13 residues. CDR3 sequence (DNA): TGCAGCCTCAGGGGGAGGATCCAAGAGACCCAGTACTTC. Residues: CSLRGRIQETQYF.

This rearrangement joins TRBV7-9 to TRBJ2-1, with 7 bases aligning to TRBD1. V lost 7 bases and J lost 10; bases outside the gene matches: 16. There are 15 residues in the CDR3. CDR1 and CDR2 from the germline V gene are SEHNR and FQNEAQ (reference sequence). The CDR3 sequence is CASTQSRYRGNEQFF. The CDR3 coding sequence is TGTGCCAGCACCCAGTCCCGCTACAGGGGTAACGAGCAGTTCTTC.

The genes are TRBV2 and TRBJ1-1, with D unresolved. The CDR3 covers 13 residues. Between the trimmed V and J ends, which lost 3 bases and 10 bases, there was a span of 15 bases. Looked up from germline, CDR1 is SNHLY and CDR2 is FYNNEI. The CDR3 nucleotides are TGTGCCAGCAGTGAGCGTCACCTTGAGGTAGCTTTCTTT. Translation gives CASSERHLEVAFF.

This clonotype was found a few times. This rearrangement joins TRBV6-5 to TRBJ2-3; D unclear. Germline lookup yields CDR1 MNHEY and CDR2 SVGAGI. CDR3 length: 15 amino acids. Deletions cut 0 bases from V and 2 bases from J, with 9 bases between. The CDR3 loop reads CASSYSVGNTDTQYF. The CDR3 nucleotides are TGTGCCAGCAGTTACTCTGTGGGTAACACAGATACGCAGTATTTT.

On this clonotype itself: One end of the junction is discordant with germline, which a read error may explain. V usage is TRBV7-9 and J usage is TRBJ2-4; D is possibly TRBD2 (5 bases). Germline V gene lookup returns CDR1 SEHNR and CDR2 FQNEAQ (reference sequence). The CDR3 is made up of 15 amino acids. CDR3 loop: CACSLAMLAKNIQYF. DNA for the CDR3: TGTGCCTGCAGCTTAGCGATGCTAGCCAAAAACATTCAGTACTTC.

This chain joins TRBV7-9 and TRBJ1-1; no definite D call. Germline CDR1 is SEHNR and CDR2 is FQNEAQ (reference sequence). The CDR3 is 12 amino acids. The ends were cut back, 2 bases at V and 11 bases at J, with 12 bases in the middle. The CDR3: CASSLLGVRAFF. CDR3 DNA sequence: TGTGCCAGCAGCTTACTGGGTGTACGGGCTTTCTTT.

This clonotype came up a few times. This rearrangement joins TRBV20-1 to TRBJ2-6; D is perhaps TRBD1 (5 bases). Trimming stripped 6 bases from V and 0 bases from J, with 9 bases between. CDR3 length: 14 amino acids. From germline, CDR1 is DFQATT and CDR2 SNEGSKA (reference sequence). The CDR3 here is CSAKDSSGANVLTF. Here the CDR3 DNA reads TGCAGTGCAAAAGACAGCTCTGGGGCCAACGTCCTGACTTTC.

With regard to this clonotype: A read error may explain this, as a much larger clone is one base away. V gene TRBV20-1 combines with J gene TRBJ1-2; possibly TRBD1 for D (5 bases). Per the germline V gene, CDR1 is DFQATT and CDR2 is SNEGSKA (reference sequence). The CDR3 runs 13 residues. CDR3 region: CNARDGRGYGYTF. CDR3 DNA sequence: TGCAATGCTAGAGATGGAAGGGGTTATGGCTACACCTTC.